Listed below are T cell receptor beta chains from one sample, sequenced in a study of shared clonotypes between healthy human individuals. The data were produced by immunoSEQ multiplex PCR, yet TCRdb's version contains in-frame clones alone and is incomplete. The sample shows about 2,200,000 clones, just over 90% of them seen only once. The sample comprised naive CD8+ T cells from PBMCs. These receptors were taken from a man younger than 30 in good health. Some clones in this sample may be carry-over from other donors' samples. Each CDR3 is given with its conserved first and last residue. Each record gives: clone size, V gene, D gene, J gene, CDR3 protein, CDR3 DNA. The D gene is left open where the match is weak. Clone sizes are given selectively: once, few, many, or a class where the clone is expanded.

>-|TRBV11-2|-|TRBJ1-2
CASSLGLGDGYTF
TGTGCCAGCAGCTTAGGCCTGGGAGATGGCTACACCTTC
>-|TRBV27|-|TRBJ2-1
CASQGGLNYNEQFF
TGTGCCAGCCAGGGGGGACTCAACTACAATGAGCAGTTCTTC
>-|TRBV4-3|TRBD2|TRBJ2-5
CASSQLLAGERFEETQYF
TGCGCCAGCAGCCAATTGCTAGCGGGAGAGCGGTTTGAAGAGACCCAGTACTTC
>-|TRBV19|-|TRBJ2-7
CASRDRGLSYEQYF
TGTGCCAGTAGGGACAGAGGACTCTCCTACGAGCAGTACTTC
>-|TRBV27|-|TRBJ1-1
CASSSNPTDTSMNTEAFF
TGTGCCAGCAGTTCCAACCCCACGGACACGTCGATGAACACTGAAGCTTTCTTT
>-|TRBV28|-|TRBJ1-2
CATTFGEALYGYTF
TGTGCCACTACGTTCGGGGAGGCCCTCTATGGCTACACCTTC
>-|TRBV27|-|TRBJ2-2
CASSFAANTGELFF
TGTGCCAGCAGTTTTGCGGCGAACACCGGGGAGCTGTTTTTT
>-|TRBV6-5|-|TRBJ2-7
CASSYSESYEQYF
TGTGCCAGCAGTTACTCGGAGTCCTACGAGCAGTACTTC
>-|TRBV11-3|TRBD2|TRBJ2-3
CASSLDGLAGAGDTQYF
TGTGCCAGCAGCTTAGATGGTCTAGCGGGAGCTGGAGATACGCAGTATTTT
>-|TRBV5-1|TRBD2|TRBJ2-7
CASSLVLAGQQYF
TGCGCCAGCAGCTTGGTCCTAGCGGGACAGCAGTACTTC
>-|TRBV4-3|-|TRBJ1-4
CASSQEMRGWDEKLFF
TGCGCCAGCAGCCAAGAGATGAGGGGCTGGGATGAAAAACTGTTTTTT
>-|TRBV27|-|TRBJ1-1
CASSLSGRREAFF
TGTGCCAGCAGTTTATCTGGCCGGAGAGAAGCTTTCTTT
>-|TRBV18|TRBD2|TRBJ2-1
CASSPPTSGSRLYNEQFF
TGTGCCAGCTCACCCCCGACTAGCGGGAGTCGACTTTACAATGAGCAGTTCTTC
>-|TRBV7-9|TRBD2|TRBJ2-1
CASSLAGSGAYNEQFF
TGTGCCAGCAGCTTAGCGGGTAGCGGGGCATACAATGAGCAGTTCTTC
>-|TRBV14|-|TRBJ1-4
CASSQARGEKLFF
TGTGCCAGCAGCCAAGCACGTGGAGAAAAACTGTTTTTT
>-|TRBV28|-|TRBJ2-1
CASSPGTTNEQFF
TGTGCCAGCAGTCCCGGGACCACAAATGAGCAGTTCTTC
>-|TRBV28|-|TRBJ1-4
CASSSGEREKLFF
TGTGCCAGCAGTTCAGGGGAACGAGAAAAACTGTTTTTT
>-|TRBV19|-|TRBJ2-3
CASSIGAGYDTQYF
TGTGCCAGTAGTATAGGGGCAGGGTATGATACGCAGTATTTT
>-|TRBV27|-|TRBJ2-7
CASSFGGEEQYF
TGTGCCAGCAGTTTTGGGGGAGAAGAGCAGTACTTC
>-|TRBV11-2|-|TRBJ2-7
CASSLGRAYYEQYF
TGTGCCAGCAGCTTAGGAAGAGCATACTACGAGCAGTACTTC
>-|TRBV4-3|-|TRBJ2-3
CASSQAPRGTDTQYF
TGCGCCAGCAGCCAGGCGCCGAGGGGCACAGATACGCAGTATTTT
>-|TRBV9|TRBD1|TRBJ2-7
CASSPDRVGYEQYF
TGTGCCAGCAGCCCCGACAGGGTAGGCTACGAGCAGTACTTC
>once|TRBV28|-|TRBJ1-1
CASSWLGESDTEAFF
TGTGCCAGCAGTTGGCTAGGGGAGTCTGACACTGAAGCTTTCTTT
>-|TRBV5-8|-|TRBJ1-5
CASSLLVFRQPQHF
TGTGCCAGCAGCTTGTTGGTTTTCCGACAGCCCCAGCATTTT
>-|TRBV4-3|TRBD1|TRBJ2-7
CASSPSLRDRVSVEQYF
TGCGCCAGCAGCCCCAGCTTAAGGGACAGGGTATCAGTCGAGCAGTACTTC
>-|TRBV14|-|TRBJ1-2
CASSQRVLGALGYTF
TGTGCCAGCAGCCAGAGAGTCTTAGGGGCGCTCGGCTACACCTTC
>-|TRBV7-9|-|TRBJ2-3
CASSLSDSSTDTQYF
TGTGCCAGCAGCTTATCCGACAGTAGCACAGATACGCAGTATTTT
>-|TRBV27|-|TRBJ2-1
CASSSQGNEQFF
TGTGCCAGCAGCTCGCAGGGTAATGAGCAGTTCTTC
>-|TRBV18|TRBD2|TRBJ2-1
CASSPGSGTAYNEQFF
TGTGCCAGCTCACCAGGCAGCGGGACCGCCTACAATGAGCAGTTCTTC
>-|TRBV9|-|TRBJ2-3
CASSESGTSTDTQYF
TGTGCCAGCAGCGAGAGCGGTACTAGCACAGATACGCAGTATTTT
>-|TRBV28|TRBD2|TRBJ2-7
CASMSGLAAPPAPYEQYF
TGTGCCAGCATGTCCGGACTAGCGGCACCTCCCGCACCCTACGAGCAGTACTTC
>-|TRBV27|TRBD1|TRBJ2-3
CASSSRDRVFTQYF
TGTGCCAGCAGTTCCCGGGACAGGGTATTTACGCAGTATTTT
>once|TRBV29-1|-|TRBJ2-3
CSVVSGAGRTDTQYF
TGCAGCGTTGTAAGTGGAGCAGGGCGCACAGATACGCAGTATTTT
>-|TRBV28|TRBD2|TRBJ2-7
CASSSTGTSGYEQYF
TGTGCCAGCAGTTCCACCGGGACTAGCGGATACGAGCAGTACTTC
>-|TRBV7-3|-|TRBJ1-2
CASSLEVRGNYGYTF
TGTGCCAGCAGCTTAGAGGTCAGGGGCAACTATGGCTACACCTTC
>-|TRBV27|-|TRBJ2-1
CASSLRQARYNEQFF
TGTGCCAGCAGTTTACGCCAGGCCCGCTACAATGAGCAGTTCTTC
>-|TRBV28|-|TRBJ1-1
CASSLGKNTEAFF
TGTGCCAGCAGTTTAGGAAAGAACACTGAAGCTTTCTTT
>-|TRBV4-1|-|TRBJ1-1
CASSLHDGNTEAFF
TGCGCCAGCAGCCTCCATGATGGGAACACTGAAGCTTTCTTT
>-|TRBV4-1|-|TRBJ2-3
CASSGRLSGSTDTQYF
TGCGCCAGCAGCGGACGACTGAGCGGGAGCACAGATACGCAGTATTTT
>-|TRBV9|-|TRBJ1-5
CASSVAGSNQPQHF
TGTGCCAGCAGCGTAGCGGGATCCAATCAGCCCCAGCATTTT
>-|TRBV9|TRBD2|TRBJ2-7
CASSGPREGGSYEQYF
TGTGCCAGCAGCGGCCCGCGGGAGGGCGGCTCCTACGAGCAGTACTTC
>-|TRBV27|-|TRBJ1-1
CASSLGGVSTEAFF
TGTGCCAGCAGTTTGGGGGGTGTGAGTACTGAAGCTTTCTTT
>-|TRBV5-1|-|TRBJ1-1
CASSSWPMGTEAFF
TGCGCCAGCAGCTCCTGGCCGATGGGAACTGAAGCTTTCTTT
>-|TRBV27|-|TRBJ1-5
CASSQTFFTSSNQPQHF
TGTGCCAGCAGCCAGACCTTTTTCACCAGTAGCAATCAGCCCCAGCATTTT
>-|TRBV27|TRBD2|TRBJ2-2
CASRFVTGQGGTGELFF
TGTGCCAGCAGGTTCGTGACGGGGCAGGGAGGGACCGGGGAGCTGTTTTTT
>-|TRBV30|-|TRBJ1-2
CAWLATYGYTF
TGTGCCTGGCTAGCTACCTATGGCTACACCTTC
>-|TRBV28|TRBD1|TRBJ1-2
CASSMGRTGNGYTF
TGTGCCAGCAGCATGGGGAGGACAGGCAATGGCTACACCTTC
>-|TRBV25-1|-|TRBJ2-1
CASSESGERFF
TGTGCCAGCAGTGAATCCGGCGAACGGTTCTTC
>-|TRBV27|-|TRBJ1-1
CASSPRAGGGMNTEAFF
TGTGCCAGCAGTCCCAGGGCGGGGGGCGGTATGAACACTGAAGCTTTCTTT
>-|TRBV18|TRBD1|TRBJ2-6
CASSPSDRGRPSGANVLTF
TGTGCCAGCTCACCGTCCGACAGGGGGCGCCCATCTGGGGCCAACGTCCTGACTTTC
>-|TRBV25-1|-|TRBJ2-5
CAITTQETQYF
TGTGCCATCACGACTCAAGAGACCCAGTACTTC
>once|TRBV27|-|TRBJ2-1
CASSWAPGNEQFF
TGTGCCAGCAGTTGGGCTCCGGGGAATGAGCAGTTCTTC
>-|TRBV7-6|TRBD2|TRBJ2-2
CASSRVAGGRSGELFF
TGTGCCAGCAGCCGCGTAGCGGGAGGGCGGTCCGGGGAGCTGTTTTTT
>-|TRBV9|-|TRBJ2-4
CASSASGAGGNIQYF
TGTGCCAGCAGCGCATCCGGAGCGGGTGGAAACATTCAGTACTTC
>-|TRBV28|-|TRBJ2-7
CASSLSGGLEQYF
TGTGCCAGCAGTTTAAGTGGGGGCCTCGAGCAGTACTTC